Following are 20 T cell receptor beta chains from one sample sequenced in a study of cytomegalovirus exposure and HLA in healthy donors. The protocol was immunoSEQ multiplex PCR, while the TCRdb copy is restricted to in-frame clones and leaves out a portion. The sample yields about 200,000 clones, approximately 80% seen once. The sequenced material came from PBMCs. The receptor source for this set is a woman younger than 45 in good health and CMV-seropositive.

This clone has just one count. J is TRBJ2-3 and V is TRBV7-9, with D possibly matching TRBD2 (5 bases). The ends were cut back, 4 bases at V and 4 bases at J, with 6 bases in the middle. Germline CDR1 and CDR2: SEHNR and FQNEAQ (reference sequence). The CDR3 spans 12 residues. The CDR3 here is CASSSEADTQYF. Written as DNA, the CDR3 is TGTGCCAGCAGCTCGGAGGCAGATACGCAGTATTTT.

Regarding this clone: Its ends do not fully match the called genes, so a read error is possible. This sequence joins TRBV6-4 and TRBJ1-1; D unresolved. The CDR3 length is 16 residues. Germline CDR1 and CDR2: MRHNA and SNTAGT. The CDR3 sequence is CASSEFGPTVSPPQTF. DNA of the CDR3: TGTGCCAGCAGTGAATTTGGGCCTACAGTTAGTCCTCCCCAGACCTTT.

V gene TRBV27 combines with J gene TRBJ2-7; the match to TRBD2 covers 8 bases. V gave up 8 bases and J gave up 5 bases; unmatched junction bases: 14. The CDR3 runs 15 residues. Germline lookup yields CDR1 MNHEY and CDR2 SMNVEV (reference sequence). CDR3 nucleotide sequence: TGTGCCAGCCTGCGGGGGGCAGGGTCATCCCACGAGCAGTACTTC. Protein sequence: CASLRGAGSSHEQYF.

This chain connects TRBV7-8 to TRBJ2-3; the D gene is possibly TRBD2 (5 bases). Between the trimmed V and J ends, which lost 0 bases and 2 bases, there was a span of 9 bases. CDR3 length equals 15 residues. Per the germline V gene, CDR1 is SGHVS and CDR2 is FQNEAQ. DNA for the CDR3: TGTGCCAGCAGCTTAGCTGTCGGGAACACAGATACGCAGTATTTT. This gives the protein CASSLAVGNTDTQYF.

The chain uses TRBV6-1 and TRBJ1-5; D unresolved. The germline V gene has CDR1 MNHNS and CDR2 SASEGT. Trimming removed 6 bases at V and 6 bases at J, with 12 bases between. There are 13 residues in the CDR3. CDR3 loop: CASSLSRVQPQHF. CDR3 DNA: TGTGCCAGCAGCCTCTCCCGCGTTCAGCCCCAGCATTTT.

The chain combines TRBV9 with TRBJ2-2, with a possible D match to TRBD2 (5 bases). There are 15 residues in the CDR3. Per the germline V gene, CDR1 is SGDLS and CDR2 is YYNGEE. V was trimmed by 0 bases and J by 6 bases, leaving 12 bases between them. The CDR3 DNA sequence: TGTGCCAGCAGCGTAGACTTAGGACTCTCCGGGGAGCTGTTTTTT. It yields the protein CASSVDLGLSGELFF.

This clone was seen a single time. V and J are TRBV10-3 and TRBJ2-2; D uncertain. The CDR3 runs 13 residues. The V and J ends lost 3 bases and 7 bases respectively, with 9 bases between them. The V gene's germline CDR1 is ENHRY and CDR2 SYGVKD. Written as DNA, the CDR3 is TGTGCCATCAGTGAATCGTCTCGCGGGGAGCTGTTTTTT. Its protein is CAISESSRGELFF.

V and J are TRBV18 and TRBJ2-2; 8 bases fit TRBD1. The junction had 9 bases not matched to a gene; V was cut back by 4 bases and J by 5 bases. Germline CDR1 and CDR2: KGHSH and LQKENI. The CDR3 covers 16 residues. The CDR3, as DNA: TGTGCCAGCTCACTGGACAGGGAAGCGTTTACCGGGGAGCTGTTTTTT. It codes for CASSLDREAFTGELFF.

The gene calls are TRBV29-1 and TRBJ1-5; D ambiguous. Germline V gives CDR1 SQVTM, CDR2 ANQGSEA. The CDR3 has 13 amino acids. Trimming shortened V by 5 bases and J by 2 bases, and 10 bases separated the two germline ends. The CDR3 coding sequence is TGCAGCGTTAAATTGGCAGGCAATCAGCCCCAGCATTTT. It translates to CSVKLAGNQPQHF.

The chain is built from TRBV18 and TRBJ2-2, with TRBD1 identical over 7 bases. The length of the CDR3 is 13 residues. Germline V gene lookup returns CDR1 KGHSH and CDR2 LQKENI. Losses at the gene ends were 9 bases for V and 0 bases for J; bases not matched to a gene: 1. The CDR3 loop is CASGQANTGELFF. The CDR3 region has the DNA TGTGCCAGTGGACAGGCGAACACCGGGGAGCTGTTTTTT.

V gene TRBV6-5 combines with J gene TRBJ1-1; 7 bases are shared with TRBD1. V lost 6 bases to trimming and J lost 6 bases; unmatched junction nucleotides: 7. Looked up from germline, CDR1 is MNHEY and CDR2 is SVGAGI. The CDR3 runs to 13 residues. The DNA of the CDR3 is TGTGCCAGCAGCCCCGCTGGGACAGCTGAAGCTTTCTTT. Residues: CASSPAGTAEAFF.

J is TRBJ2-3 and V is TRBV7-6, with a possible D match to TRBD2 (7 bases). This CDR3 contains 14 residues. Germline V gives CDR1 SGHVS, CDR2 FNYEAQ. Trimming cost V 5 bases and J 2 bases, with 11 bases left between them. The CDR3 here is CASSKGGNTDTQYF. CDR3 nucleotides: TGTGCCAGCAGCAAGGGGGGGAACACAGATACGCAGTATTTT.

The chain joins TRBV2 to TRBJ2-1, with 8 bases that match TRBD2. The trim removed 6 bases at V and 4 bases at J, leaving 2 bases unmatched. Germline CDR1 SNHLY, CDR2 FYNNEI. This CDR3 is built from 13 residues. In nucleotides, the CDR3 is TGTGCCAGCAGGACTAGCGAGTACAATGAGCAGTTCTTC. Residues: CASRTSEYNEQFF. The complete variable domain, with remaining parts taken from reference TRBV2 and TRBJ2-1, reads EPEVTQTPSHQVTQMGQEVILRCVPISNHLYFYWYRQILGQKVEFLVSFYNNEISEKSEIFDDQFSVERPDGSNFTLKIRSTKLEDSAMYFCASRTSEYNEQFFGPGTRLTVL.

This chain uses TRBV27 with TRBJ1-2, with D perhaps matching TRBD1 (6 bases). The germline CDR1 and CDR2 sequences are MNHEY and SMNVEV (reference sequence). V lost 3 bases, J lost 0 bases, and 11 bases lay in between. The CDR3 has 15 amino acids. In DNA, the CDR3 is TGTGCCAGCAGTTTGAGGGGGAGATCTAACTATGGCTACACCTTC. Its translation: CASSLRGRSNYGYTF.

This clone was seen a handful of times. The chain carries TRBV28 and TRBJ1-2; tentatively, D is TRBD1 (5 bases). Germline CDR1 MDHEN, CDR2 SYDVKM. The germline V and J ends were trimmed by 4 bases and 4 bases, with 7 bases remaining between them. This CDR3 is built from 12 residues. The CDR3, as DNA: TGTGCCAGCAGTTCCGACAGCTATGGCTACACCTTC. Its protein is CASSSDSYGYTF.

The V and J genes are TRBV2 and TRBJ2-7; the D is unclear. The CDR3 extends over 11 amino acids. Per the germline V gene, CDR1 is SNHLY and CDR2 is FYNNEI. Trimming stripped 6 bases from V and 9 bases from J, with 12 bases between. The CDR3 DNA reads as TGTGCCAGCAGGCTAGGTGGTACGCAGTACTTC. Translation gives CASRLGGTQYF.

The rearrangement links TRBV5-4 to TRBJ1-1; perhaps TRBD1 as D (5 bases). Germline V gene data show CDR1 as SGHNT and CDR2 as YYREEE (reference sequence). The germline V and J ends were trimmed by 4 bases and 7 bases, with 20 bases remaining between them. This CDR3 spans 15 amino acids. CDR3 DNA sequence: TGTGCCAGCAGCCAAGTTCTGGGGGGGTTGGGTGAAGCTTTCTTT. Translated: CASSQVLGGLGEAFF.

The chain couples TRBV6-5 to TRBJ2-7; no clear D. This CDR3 has 15 amino acids. The germline V and J ends were trimmed by 2 bases and 2 bases, with 13 bases remaining between them. Looked up from germline, CDR1 is MNHEY and CDR2 is SVGAGI. This chain's CDR3 is CASSYRPERTYEQYF. DNA for the CDR3: TGTGCCAGCAGTTACCGACCCGAGCGTACCTACGAGCAGTACTTC.

CDR3 sequence: CASREGYEQYF. The CDR3 DNA follows: TGTGCCAGCAGGGAGGGGTACGAGCAGTACTTC. V is TRBV2 and J is TRBJ2-7, with D maybe TRBD2 (6 bases). The CDR3 is made up of 11 amino acids. Between the trimmed V and J ends, which lost 6 bases and 4 bases, there was a span of 7 bases. Looked up from germline, CDR1 is SNHLY and CDR2 is FYNNEI.

The rearrangement joins TRBV28 to TRBJ2-7; 11 bases fit TRBD2. The CDR3 totals 16 residues. Germline assignment: CDR1 MDHEN and CDR2 SYDVKM. Trimming removed 7 bases from V and 7 bases from J; junction bases left unmatched: 15. CDR3 in DNA: TGTGCCAGCATAGGGGTAGCGGGAGGGCCGAATAATGAGCAGTACTTC. It encodes CASIGVAGGPNNEQYF.